These T cell receptor beta chains were read from a single sample in a study of OX40 agonist ivuxolimab in advanced cancers. The method was immunoSEQ multiplex PCR; TCRdb's version includes in-frame clones alone and lacks a portion of them. Here the sample spans under 50,000 clones, over 80% being singletons. The specimen comprised CD4+ or CD8+ T cells sorted from blood, sampled in a trial of the OX40 agonist ivuxolimab. The receptor set was obtained from an adult with an advanced solid tumor such as melanoma, head and neck, liver or kidney cancer. Both conserved end residues are part of each CDR3. Fields, in order: clone size, D gene, J gene, V gene, CDR3 protein, CDR3 DNA. A D gene is named only where the DNA matches it firmly. Clone sizes are given selectively: once, few, many, or a class where the clone is expanded.

- | - | TRBJ1-5 | TRBV4-1 | CASSQGGPGGNQPQHF | TGCGCCAGCAGCCAAGGAGGTCCCGGGGGGAATCAGCCCCAGCATTTT
- | - | TRBJ2-2 | TRBV5-1 | CASSLSGTGELFF | TGCGCCAGCAGCTTGTCTGGAACCGGGGAGCTGTTTTTT
- | - | TRBJ1-1 | TRBV6-1 | CASKGSQIEAFF | TGTGCCAGCAAGGGGTCGCAGATAGAAGCTTTCTTT
- | TRBD2 | TRBJ2-1 | TRBV9 | CASSVVSGGAFEQFF | TGTGCCAGCAGCGTAGTTAGCGGGGGGGCCTTCGAGCAGTTCTTC
once | - | TRBJ1-2 | TRBV6-1 | CASSVRDGNYGYTF | TGTGCCAGCAGTGTAAGGGACGGAAACTATGGCTACACCTTC
- | - | TRBJ2-7 | TRBV10-3 | CAISGGYEQYF | TGTGCCATCAGTGGAGGCTACGAGCAGTACTTC
once | TRBD1 | TRBJ2-6 | TRBV23-1 | CASSQWAGQGVCPGANVLTF | TGCGCCAGCAGTCAATGGGCGGGACAGGGGGTATGTCCTGGGGCCAACGTCCTGACTTTC
- | - | TRBJ2-1 | TRBV10-1 | CASSESARGFNEQFF | TGCGCCAGCAGTGAGTCTGCACGAGGGTTCAATGAGCAGTTCTTC
- | TRBD2 | TRBJ2-7 | TRBV30 | CAWSGRTSGSYEQYF | TGTGCCTGGAGTGGGAGGACTAGCGGGAGTTACGAGCAGTACTTC
- | - | TRBJ1-2 | TRBV7-6 | CASSLGRQYGYTF | TGTGCCAGCAGCTTAGGGAGACAATATGGCTACACCTTC
- | TRBD1 | TRBJ2-7 | TRBV25-1 | CASSEYSGTGSYEQYF | TGTGCCAGCAGTGAATATTCTGGGACAGGGTCATACGAGCAGTACTTC
- | - | TRBJ2-7 | TRBV27 | CASSPGLQGHQSSYEQYF | TGTGCCAGCAGTCCCGGGTTGCAGGGGCACCAGAGCTCCTACGAGCAGTACTTC
- | TRBD1 | TRBJ2-2 | TRBV2 | CASIGQGDGTGELFF | TGTGCCAGCATAGGACAGGGGGACGGGACCGGGGAGCTGTTTTTT
- | TRBD2 | TRBJ2-3 | TRBV7-8 | CASSSLAGGRTDTQYF | TGTGCCAGCAGCTCCCTAGCGGGAGGCCGAACAGATACGCAGTATTTT
few | - | TRBJ2-3 | TRBV11-2 | CASSSGSTDTQYF | TGTGCCAGCAGCTCCGGCAGCACAGATACGCAGTATTTT
- | - | TRBJ2-6 | TRBV28 | CASRWAGSGANVLTF | TGTGCCAGCAGGTGGGCAGGGTCCGGGGCCAACGTCCTGACTTTC
- | - | TRBJ2-1 | TRBV29-1 | CSADSYNEQFF | TGCAGCGCTGACAGTTACAATGAGCAGTTCTTC
- | - | TRBJ1-3 | TRBV6-1 | CASSEWRGTISGNTIYF | TGTGCCAGCAGTGAATGGCGAGGAACTATCTCTGGAAACACCATATATTTT
few | TRBD2 | TRBJ2-5 | TRBV23-1 | CASSQRGTSGTQETQYF | TGCGCCAGCAGTCAGAGGGGGACTAGCGGAACCCAAGAGACCCAGTACTTC
- | - | TRBJ1-1 | TRBV18 | CASSPMENTEAFF | TGTGCCAGCTCACCCATGGAAAACACTGAAGCTTTCTTT
- | - | TRBJ2-5 | TRBV2 | CASNEELEETQYF | TGTGCCAGCAATGAGGAACTGGAAGAGACCCAGTACTTC
- | TRBD2 | TRBJ2-7 | TRBV11-2 | CASRRLAGNYEQYF | TGTGCCAGCCGACGCCTAGCGGGAAACTACGAGCAGTACTTC
- | TRBD1 | TRBJ2-1 | TRBV5-6 | CASSLVGTDDWNEQFF | TGTGCCAGCAGCTTGGTAGGGACAGATGATTGGAATGAGCAGTTCTTC
- | - | TRBJ2-2 | TRBV18 | CASSKGEKRGELFF | TGTGCCAGCTCAAAGGGTGAAAAGCGCGGGGAGCTGTTTTTT
- | - | TRBJ1-4 | TRBV7-8 | CASSEGLNEKLFF | TGTGCCAGCAGCGAGGGACTTAATGAAAAACTGTTTTTT
- | - | TRBJ2-1 | TRBV23-1 | CANRYSGKNEQFF | TGCGCCAATCGTTACTCCGGGAAAAATGAGCAGTTCTTC
- | - | TRBJ2-7 | TRBV30 | CAWRWASRPPYEQYF | TGTGCCTGGAGGTGGGCGAGCCGACCCCCCTACGAGCAGTACTTC
- | - | TRBJ2-3 | TRBV29-1 | CSVEQGTDTQYF | TGCAGCGTTGAACAGGGCACAGATACGCAGTATTTT